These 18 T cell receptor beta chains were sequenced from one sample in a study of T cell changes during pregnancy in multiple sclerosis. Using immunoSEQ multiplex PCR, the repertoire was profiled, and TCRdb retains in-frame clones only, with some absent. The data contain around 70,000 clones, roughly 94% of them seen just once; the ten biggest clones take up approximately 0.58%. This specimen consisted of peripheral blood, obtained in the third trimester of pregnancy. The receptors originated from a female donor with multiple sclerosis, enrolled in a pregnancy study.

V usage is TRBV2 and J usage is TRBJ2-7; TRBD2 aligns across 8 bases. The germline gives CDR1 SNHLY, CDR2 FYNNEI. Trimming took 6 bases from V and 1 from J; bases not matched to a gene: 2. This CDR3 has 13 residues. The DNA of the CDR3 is TGTGCCAGCAGGATAGCGGGGTCCTACGAGCAGTACTTC. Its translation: CASRIAGSYEQYF.

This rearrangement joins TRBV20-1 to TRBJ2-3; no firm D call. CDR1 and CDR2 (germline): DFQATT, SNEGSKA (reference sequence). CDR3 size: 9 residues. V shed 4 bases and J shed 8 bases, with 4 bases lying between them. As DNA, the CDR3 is TGCAGTGCTAAGAGTACGCAGTATTTT. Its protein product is CSAKSTQYF.

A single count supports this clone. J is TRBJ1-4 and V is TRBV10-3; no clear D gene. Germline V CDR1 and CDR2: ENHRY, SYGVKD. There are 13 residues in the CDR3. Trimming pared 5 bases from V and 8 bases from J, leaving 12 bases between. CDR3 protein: CAISQKMEEKLFF. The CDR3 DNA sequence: TGTGCCATCAGTCAAAAAATGGAGGAAAAACTGTTTTTT.

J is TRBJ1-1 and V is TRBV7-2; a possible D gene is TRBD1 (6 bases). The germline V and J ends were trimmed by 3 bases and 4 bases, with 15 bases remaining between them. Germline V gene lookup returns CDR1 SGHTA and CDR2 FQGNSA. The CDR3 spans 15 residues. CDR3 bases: TGTGCCAGCAGCTTGGTGTTTCAGGGGCCCACTGAAGCTTTCTTT. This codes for CASSLVFQGPTEAFF.

In DNA, the CDR3 is TGTGCCAGCAGTGCAGGGAAGGGTGAAAAACTGTTTTTT. Encoded protein: CASSAGKGEKLFF. V is TRBV25-1 and J is TRBJ1-4; the D gene is possibly TRBD1 (5 bases). V was clipped by 4 bases and J by 7 bases, with 10 bases between them. CDR3 length: 13 residues. Germline lookup yields CDR1 MGHDK and CDR2 SYGVNS.

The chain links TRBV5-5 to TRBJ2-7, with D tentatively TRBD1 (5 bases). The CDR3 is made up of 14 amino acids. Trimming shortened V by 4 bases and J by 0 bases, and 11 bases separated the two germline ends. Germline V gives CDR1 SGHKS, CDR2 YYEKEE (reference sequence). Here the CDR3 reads CASSTLDSSYEQYF. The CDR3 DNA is TGTGCCAGCAGCACCTTAGACAGCTCCTACGAGCAGTACTTC.

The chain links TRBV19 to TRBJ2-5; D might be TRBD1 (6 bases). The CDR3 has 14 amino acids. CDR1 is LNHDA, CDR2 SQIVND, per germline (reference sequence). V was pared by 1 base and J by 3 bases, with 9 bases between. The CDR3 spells CASSIANREETQYF. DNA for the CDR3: TGTGCCAGTAGTATAGCCAACAGGGAAGAGACCCAGTACTTC.

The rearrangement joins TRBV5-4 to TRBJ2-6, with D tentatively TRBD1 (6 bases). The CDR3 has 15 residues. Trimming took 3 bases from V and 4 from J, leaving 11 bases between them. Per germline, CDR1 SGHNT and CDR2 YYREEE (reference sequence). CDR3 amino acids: CASSSQGLGANVLTF. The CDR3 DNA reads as TGTGCCAGCAGCTCGCAGGGGTTAGGGGCCAACGTCCTGACTTTC.

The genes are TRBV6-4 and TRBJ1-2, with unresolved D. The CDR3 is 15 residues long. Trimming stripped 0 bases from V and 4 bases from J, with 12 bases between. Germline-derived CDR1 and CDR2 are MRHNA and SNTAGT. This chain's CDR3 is CASSDSGRTPYGYTF. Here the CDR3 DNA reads TGTGCCAGCAGTGACTCGGGCAGAACCCCCTATGGCTACACCTTC.

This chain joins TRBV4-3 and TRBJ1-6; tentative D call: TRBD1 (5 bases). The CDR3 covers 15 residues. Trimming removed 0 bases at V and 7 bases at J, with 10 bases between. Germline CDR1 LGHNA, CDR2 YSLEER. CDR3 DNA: TGCGCCAGCAGCCAAGATATTTACAGGAATTCACCCCTCCACTTT. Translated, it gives CASSQDIYRNSPLHF.

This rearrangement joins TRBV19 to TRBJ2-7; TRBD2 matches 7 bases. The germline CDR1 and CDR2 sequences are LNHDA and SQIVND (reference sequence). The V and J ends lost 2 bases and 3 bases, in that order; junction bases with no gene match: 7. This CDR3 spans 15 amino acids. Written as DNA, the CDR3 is TGTGCCAGTAGTATAAGCGGGGCTCCGGACTACGAGCAGTACTTC. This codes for CASSISGAPDYEQYF.

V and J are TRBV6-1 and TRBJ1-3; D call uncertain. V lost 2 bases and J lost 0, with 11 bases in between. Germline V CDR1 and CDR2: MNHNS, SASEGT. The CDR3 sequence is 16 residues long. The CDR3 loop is CASSELDLRSGNTIYF. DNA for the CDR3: TGTGCCAGCAGTGAACTGGACTTGCGCTCTGGAAACACCATATATTTT.

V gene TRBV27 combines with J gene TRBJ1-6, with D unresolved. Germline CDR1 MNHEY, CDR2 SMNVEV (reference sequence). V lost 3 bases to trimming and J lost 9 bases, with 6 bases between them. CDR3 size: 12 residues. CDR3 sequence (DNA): TGTGCCAGCAGTTTGGGCAGTTCACCCCTCCACTTT. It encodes CASSLGSSPLHF.

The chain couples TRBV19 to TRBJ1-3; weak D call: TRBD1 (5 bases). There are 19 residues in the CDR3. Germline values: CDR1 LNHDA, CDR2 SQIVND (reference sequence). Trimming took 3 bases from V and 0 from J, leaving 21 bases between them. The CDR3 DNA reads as TGTGCCAGTAGTATCCTGGGCAGGGCCTCCGAAACCTCTGGAAACACCATATATTTT. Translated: CASSILGRASETSGNTIYF.

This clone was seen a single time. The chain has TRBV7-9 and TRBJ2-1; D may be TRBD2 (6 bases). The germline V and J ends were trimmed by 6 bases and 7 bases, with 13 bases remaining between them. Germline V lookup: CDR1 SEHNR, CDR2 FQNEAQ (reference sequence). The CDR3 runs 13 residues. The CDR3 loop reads CASSWDSANEQFF. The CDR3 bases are TGTGCCAGCAGTTGGGACTCAGCAAATGAGCAGTTCTTC.

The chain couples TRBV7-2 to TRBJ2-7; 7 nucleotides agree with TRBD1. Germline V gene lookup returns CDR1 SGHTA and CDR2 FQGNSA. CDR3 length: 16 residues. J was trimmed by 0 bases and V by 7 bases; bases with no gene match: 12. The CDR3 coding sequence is TGTGCCAGCACATTTACCTCCGGGGACAGCTCCTACGAGCAGTACTTC. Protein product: CASTFTSGDSSYEQYF.

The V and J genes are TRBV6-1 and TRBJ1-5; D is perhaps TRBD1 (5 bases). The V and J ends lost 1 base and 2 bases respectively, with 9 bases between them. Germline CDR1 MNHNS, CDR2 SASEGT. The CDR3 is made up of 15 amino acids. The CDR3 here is CASSEGQGGNQPQHF. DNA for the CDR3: TGTGCCAGCAGTGAAGGTCAGGGCGGCAATCAGCCCCAGCATTTT.

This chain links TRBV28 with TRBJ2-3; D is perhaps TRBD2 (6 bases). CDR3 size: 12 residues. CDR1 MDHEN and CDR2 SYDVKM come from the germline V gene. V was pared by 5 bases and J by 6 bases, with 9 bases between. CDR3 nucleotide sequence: TGTGCCAGCAGTACCCGGGGGGATACGCAGTATTTT. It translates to CASSTRGDTQYF.